This is a list of T cell receptor beta chains from one sample in a study of T cells expressing NK-cell markers. Using the 5' RACE reads, TCRdb records one entry per CDR3 protein without DNA. The specimen's table records hundreds of thousands of distinct CDR3 sequences. Source material: blood T cells: a sorted CD56 or NKG2C T cell subset, CD4+ or CD8+ T cells, or bulk PBMC T cells (not recorded which). The source of these receptors is a young man in good health. CDR3s include the opening cysteine and the closing phenylalanine or tryptophan. Each record gives: V gene, J gene, CDR3 protein.

TRBV19	TRBJ1-1	CASILSRGNTEAFF
TRBV15	TRBJ2-7	CATSRGPGLAVPSSYEQYF
TRBV11-2	TRBJ2-7	CASSLISGQAPYEQYF
TRBV7-9	TRBJ2-1	CASSLEHINEQFF
TRBV5-4	TRBJ2-5	CASSLVAGKETQYF
TRBV24-1	TRBJ2-5	CATSDPWTAETQYF
TRBV7-6	TRBJ1-1	CASSSPLTEAFF
TRBV20-1	TRBJ2-7	CSASSLPVQYF
TRBV3-1	TRBJ2-4	CASSQENIQYF
TRBV5-1	TRBJ2-3	CASSLGTSYDTQYF
TRBV12-3/TRBV12-4	TRBJ2-1	CASRAYLREQFF
TRBV12-3/TRBV12-4	TRBJ1-5	CASSPDRVDQPQHF
TRBV6-5	TRBJ2-2	CASSSRGSKTGELFF
TRBV5-1	TRBJ2-5	CASSPLGQGGRETQYF
TRBV6-2/TRBV6-3	TRBJ2-5	CASSYASQHQETQYF
TRBV20-1	TRBJ2-3	CSASPPNGHGHTDTQYF
TRBV10-3	TRBJ2-3	CAISERRSSTDTQYF
TRBV20-1	TRBJ2-1	CSALPRLAGGRNEQFF
TRBV12-3/TRBV12-4	TRBJ2-1	CASTRIPGDSISYNEQFF
TRBV10-3	TRBJ2-3	CAISGTGTYKDTQYF
TRBV29-1	TRBJ2-2	CSVYRRGGSTGELFF
TRBV24-1	TRBJ2-5	CATSDLPGPTETQYF
TRBV12-3/TRBV12-4	TRBJ1-2	CASSLRVPRTNYGYTF
TRBV12-3/TRBV12-4	TRBJ1-2	CASSSRPGTANYGYTF
TRBV11-1	TRBJ2-1	CASSLADSRAGSEQFF
TRBV24-1	TRBJ2-1	CATSDLGKGADYNEQFF
TRBV10-3	TRBJ2-5	CAISVGQGRRETQYF
TRBV6-4	TRBJ1-5	CASRPNRDNQPQHF
TRBV7-2	TRBJ2-7	CASSQTGTQPTYEQYF
TRBV7-9	TRBJ2-1	CASSTLTSGRPPNQFF
TRBV20-1	TRBJ1-4	CSAPGTATNEKLFF
TRBV5-1	TRBJ2-5	CARILAAPWETQYF
TRBV10-3	TRBJ2-1	CATNDWPGEQFF
TRBV7-9	TRBJ1-1	CASREWSSNTEAFF
TRBV12-3/TRBV12-4	TRBJ2-5	CASSLGGAGGEETQYF